Sequencing of this T cell receptor (beta chain) was carried out in a study of T cell clonotyping in hematopoietic cell transplantation. Recipients were bled about 28 days pretransplant and at posttransplant days 30, 100, 180. With regard to this clone: Its antigen is undetermined.

V lost 0 bases and J lost 8; bases outside the gene matches: 4. Looked up from germline, CDR1 is MGHRA and CDR2 is YSYEKL. The CDR3 runs 14 residues. The table came from immunoSEQ multiplex PCR; TCRdb's copy has only in-frame clones and leaves some out. The sample carries about 11,000 clones, roughly 87% recorded once. Study findings and constraints: Higher Inverse Simpson Index values in graft donor and pretransplant recipient predicted broader posttransplant TCR diversity. Pathologically expanded recipient clonotypes increased progressively from day 30 to day 180 as diversity fell. No sorting was done, leaving CD4 and CD8 contributions mixed.

The chain uses TRBV4-1 and TRBJ1-2; 9 nucleotides align to TRBD1. The clonotype comes from a female patient between 55 and 75 years old who had an allogeneic stem cell transplant from an unrelated donor, so the T cells may come from the graft donor. Some clones in this sample may be carry-over from other donors' samples. The source material was PBMCs, sampled 100 days after allogeneic stem cell transplant. Here the CDR3 reads CASSQDDRGNGYTF. The CDR3 DNA reads as TGCGCCAGCAGCCAAGACGACAGGGGGAACGGCTACACCTTC.